These 32 T cell receptor beta chains originate from one sample sequenced in a study of Ad26.COV2.S vaccination and SARS-CoV-2 variants. Documented treatment: some 19 received Ad26.COV2.S at low or high dose, single or two shots; 5 received placebo; per-sample allocation not given. At day 63 after the first vaccine or placebo injection, samples were drawn. Measured with immunoSEQ multiplex PCR; TCRdb has only the in-frame clones, and not every one. The sample records about 420,000 clones, around 87% being singletons. Sequenced material: peripheral blood, taken in a trial of Ad26.COV2.S vaccine versus placebo. The receptors shown here come from a person between 18 and 65 years old who received the Ad26.COV2.S COVID-19 vaccine or a placebo.

This clone was counted only a few times. The chain couples TRBV14 to TRBJ1-1; no reliable D call. The germline V gene has CDR1 SGHDN and CDR2 FVKESK. Trimming removed 4 bases from V and 10 bases from J, with 13 bases in between. The CDR3 contains 12 residues. The CDR3 nucleotides are TGTGCCAGCAGCCCCAGCGGGGTGGGAGCTTTCTTT. Protein sequence: CASSPSGVGAFF.

CDR3 region: CATMLGLAGGEDTQYF. The CDR3 region has the DNA TGTGCCACCATGCTGGGACTAGCGGGGGGAGAAGATACGCAGTATTTT. The chain uses TRBV10-3 and TRBJ2-3; 15 bases map to TRBD2. The CDR3 contains 16 residues. Germline assignment: CDR1 ENHRY and CDR2 SYGVKD. Trimming took 10 bases from V and 5 from J; bases not matched to a gene: 10.

The V and J genes are TRBV11-2 and TRBJ2-1; TRBD1 aligns across 7 bases. This CDR3 is 15 amino acids long. Germline V gene lookup returns CDR1 SGHAT and CDR2 FQNNGV. V lost 0 bases to trimming and J lost 4 bases; unmatched junction nucleotides: 3. CDR3 in amino acids: CASSLDRGQYNEQFF. As DNA, the CDR3 is TGTGCCAGCAGCTTAGATCGGGGACAGTACAATGAGCAGTTCTTC.

The chain joins TRBV28 to TRBJ1-2, with TRBD1 matching over 7 bases. The CDR3 consists of 14 residues. The germline V gene has CDR1 MDHEN and CDR2 SYDVKM. V gave up 6 bases and J gave up 8 bases; unmatched junction bases: 12. DNA of the CDR3: TGTGCCAGCAGCTTACAGGGGAGTCCTGTCGGCTACACCTTC. It codes for CASSLQGSPVGYTF.

The chain is built from TRBV18 and TRBJ2-7; 10 nucleotides align to TRBD1. The germline gives CDR1 KGHSH, CDR2 LQKENI. With V trimmed by 5 bases and J by 5 bases, 6 bases remained unmatched. The CDR3 sequence is 14 residues long. The CDR3 DNA reads TGTGCCAGCTCAGCCCGGGACAGGGGCCACGAGCAGTACTTC. Translated, it gives CASSARDRGHEQYF.

The chain combines TRBV2 with TRBJ2-2, with D possibly matching TRBD1 (6 bases). CDR1 SNHLY and CDR2 FYNNEI come from the germline V gene. CDR3 length: 16 amino acids. The V and J ends lost 2 bases and 5 bases respectively, with 15 bases between them. The CDR3 DNA reads as TGTGCCAGCAGTGAACCGGGACAAACCCTGACCGGGGAGCTGTTTTTT. Translating it yields CASSEPGQTLTGELFF.

The CDR3 reads CASSQSVGEQYF. The CDR3 nucleotides read TGTGCCAGCAGCCAGTCCGTGGGGGAGCAGTACTTC. The chain links TRBV3-1 (or the pseudogene TRBV3-2) to TRBJ2-7; no clear D gene. Germline V gives CDR1 LGHDT, CDR2 YNNKEL (reference sequence). The germline V and J ends were trimmed by 3 bases and 7 bases, with 10 bases remaining between them. The CDR3 is made up of 12 amino acids.

The CDR3 sequence: CASSPNDNEQFF. The CDR3 region has the DNA TGTGCCAGCAGCCCCAACGACAATGAGCAGTTCTTC. The chain couples TRBV9 to TRBJ2-1; D call uncertain. V was pared by 4 bases and J by 5 bases, with 7 bases between. The CDR3 covers 12 residues. Per germline, CDR1 SGDLS and CDR2 YYNGEE. Together with reference TRBV9 and TRBJ2-1, the CDR3 gives the full variable domain: DSGVTQTPKHLITATGQRVTLRCSPRSGDLSVYWYQQSLDQGLQFLIQYYNGEERAKGNILERFSAQQFPDLHSELNLSSLELGDSALYFCASSPNDNEQFFGPGTRLTVL.

V usage is TRBV18 and J usage is TRBJ1-2, with TRBD1 matching over 10 bases. The CDR3 length is 15 residues. Trimming cost V 6 bases and J 3 bases; bases outside gene matches: 7. The germline CDR1 and CDR2 sequences are KGHSH and LQKENI. The CDR3 DNA reads as TGTGCCAGCTCCCCGGACAGGGGGGTTGACTATGGCTACACCTTC. It yields the protein CASSPDRGVDYGYTF. Full variable domain (rest looked up from reference TRBV18 and TRBJ1-2): NAGVMQNPRHLVRRRGQEARLRCSPMKGHSHVYWYRQLPEEGLKFMVYLQKENIIDESGMPKERFSAEFPKEGPSILRIQQVVRGDSAAYFCASSPDRGVDYGYTFGSGTRLTVV.

V is TRBV7-9 and J is TRBJ2-1; 9 bases fit TRBD2. The CDR3 spans 16 residues. Germline values: CDR1 SEHNR, CDR2 FQNEAQ (reference sequence). With 5 bases clipped from V and 4 bases from J, the junction kept 9 bases outside the gene matches. CDR3 in DNA: TGTGCCAGCAGCAGCTCCGGGACTAGCCCGTACAATGAGCAGTTCTTC. This sequence encodes CASSSSGTSPYNEQFF.

This clone appeared once. The chain links TRBV7-9 to TRBJ1-1; 8 nucleotides agree with TRBD1. CDR3 size: 15 residues. The V and J ends lost 3 bases and 0 bases, in that order; junction bases with no gene match: 3. Germline V gives CDR1 SEHNR, CDR2 FQNEAQ (reference sequence). The CDR3 bases are TGTGCCAGCAGCTTGACAGGGGCCATGAACACTGAAGCTTTCTTT. It codes for CASSLTGAMNTEAFF.

The chain combines TRBV11-2 with TRBJ1-1; no clear D gene. Germline assignment: CDR1 SGHAT and CDR2 FQNNGV. V was cut by 5 bases and J by 3 bases, with 10 bases left in between. This CDR3 has 13 residues. CDR3 sequence reads: CASSLNRDTEAFF. The CDR3 region has the DNA TGTGCCAGCAGCCTAAATAGGGACACTGAAGCTTTCTTT.

The rearrangement joins TRBV6-5 to TRBJ1-1, with D uncertain. Germline loops: CDR1 MNHEY, CDR2 SVGAGI. The V end was cut by 5 bases, the J end by 1 base, with 14 bases between. There are 15 residues in the CDR3. CDR3 sequence: CASSPPPTGNTEAFF. The DNA of the CDR3 is TGTGCCAGCAGTCCTCCTCCGACGGGGAACACTGAAGCTTTCTTT.

The chain links TRBV7-9 to TRBJ2-2; unclear D gene. The CDR3 has 13 residues. Trimming took 5 bases from V and 4 from J, leaving 8 bases between them. Germline V CDR1 and CDR2: SEHNR, FQNEAQ (reference sequence). The CDR3, as DNA: TGTGCCAGCAGCCCAATGATCACCGGGGAGCTGTTTTTT. Amino acid sequence: CASSPMITGELFF.

The genes are TRBV6-5 and TRBJ2-7; D uncertain. Per germline, CDR1 MNHEY and CDR2 SVGAGI. This CDR3 is built from 15 residues. V lost 2 bases, J lost 2 bases, and 13 bases lay in between. The CDR3 spells CASSYTGGETYEQYF. The CDR3, as DNA: TGTGCCAGCAGTTACACTGGCGGAGAAACCTACGAGCAGTACTTC.

This chain uses TRBV19 with TRBJ1-5; D perhaps matches TRBD1 (5 bases). The ends were cut back, 6 bases at V and 6 bases at J, with 21 bases in the middle. The CDR3 sequence is 16 residues long. CDR1 is LNHDA and CDR2 is SQIVND in the germline V gene (reference sequence). For the CDR3, the DNA is TGTGCCAGTAGCCCTGGGGGACTCCAGAAAGGTCAGCCCCAGCATTTT. Translation: CASSPGGLQKGQPQHF.

V gene TRBV19 combines with J gene TRBJ1-5; D uncertain. The CDR3 is made up of 14 amino acids. V was clipped by 3 bases and J by 8 bases, with 14 bases between them. Germline V lookup: CDR1 LNHDA, CDR2 SQIVND (reference sequence). In DNA form, the CDR3 reads TGTGCCAGTAGTATCCGGGCAGTATGGGAGCCCCAGCATTTT. As protein: CASSIRAVWEPQHF.

This chain connects TRBV18 to TRBJ1-2; D ambiguous. Trimming removed 0 bases from V and 3 bases from J, with 14 bases in between. In germline, CDR1 is KGHSH, CDR2 LQKENI. The CDR3 has 16 residues. CDR3 nucleotides: TGTGCCAGCTCACCACCGGGTGGAGGGCGCGACTATGGCTACACCTTC. It codes for CASSPPGGGRDYGYTF.

CDR3 sequence reads: CASSHGGENRYGYTF. In nucleotides, the CDR3 is TGTGCCAGCAGCCATGGGGGAGAGAATCGCTATGGCTACACCTTC. The chain joins TRBV3-1 (or the pseudogene TRBV3-2) to TRBJ1-2; TRBD1 might be the D (5 bases). The CDR3 runs to 15 residues. Between the trimmed V and J ends, which lost 3 bases and 4 bases, there was a span of 15 bases. Per the germline V gene, CDR1 is LGHDT and CDR2 is YNNKEL (reference sequence).

The rearrangement joins TRBV19 to TRBJ2-7; D tentatively reads TRBD1 or TRBD2 (7 bases each). Trimming removed 5 bases at V and 3 bases at J, with 14 bases between. This CDR3 is built from 14 residues. Germline lookup yields CDR1 LNHDA and CDR2 SQIVND (reference sequence). The CDR3 protein is CASSLGGDSYEQYF. In DNA form, the CDR3 reads TGTGCCAGTAGTCTGGGGGGGGACAGCTACGAGCAGTACTTC.

The rearrangement joins TRBV5-1 to TRBJ1-2; TRBD1 is a possible D gene (5 bases). The germline V and J ends were trimmed by 0 bases and 6 bases, with 6 bases remaining between them. From germline, CDR1 is SGHRS and CDR2 YFSETQ. The CDR3 loop spans 12 amino acids. The CDR3 DNA is TGCGCCAGCAGCTTGGAGGGACATGGCTACACCTTC. Protein sequence: CASSLEGHGYTF.

The rearrangement links TRBV19 to TRBJ1-3, with TRBD1 as a possible D gene (5 bases). The germline gives CDR1 LNHDA, CDR2 SQIVND (reference sequence). This CDR3 spans 14 amino acids. Trimming took 9 bases from V and 1 from J, leaving 13 bases between them. The CDR3 coding sequence is TGTGCCAGCAAAAGACAGACGTCTGGAAACACCATATATTTT. Protein sequence: CASKRQTSGNTIYF.

The chain combines TRBV7-8 with TRBJ1-2; D possibly corresponds to TRBD1 (6 bases). Germline CDR1 is SGHVS and CDR2 is FQNEAQ. Between the trimmed V and J ends, which lost 0 bases and 4 bases, there was a span of 12 bases. The CDR3 extends over 15 amino acids. The CDR3: CASSLALGAGYGYTF. DNA for the CDR3: TGTGCCAGCAGCTTAGCGCTGGGGGCGGGCTATGGCTACACCTTC.

The CDR3 sequence: CASSLGASGVYNEQFF. DNA for the CDR3: TGTGCCAGCAGCTTAGGAGCGTCAGGAGTCTACAATGAGCAGTTCTTC. J is TRBJ2-1 and V is TRBV11-2; no firm D call. CDR1 and CDR2 from the germline V gene are SGHAT and FQNNGV. V shed 1 base and J shed 3 bases, with 13 bases lying between them. This CDR3 has 16 amino acids.

The V call is TRBV6-5, the J call TRBJ2-2; D not resolved. Trimming took 4 bases from V and 2 from J, leaving 11 bases between them. CDR3 length: 15 amino acids. The germline V gene has CDR1 MNHEY and CDR2 SVGAGI. The CDR3 DNA reads as TGTGCCAGCAGTTTTTCTGGGCCCAACACCGGGGAGCTGTTTTTT. This translates into CASSFSGPNTGELFF.

The V call is TRBV6-4, the J call TRBJ1-6; D gene ambiguous. The germline V and J ends were trimmed by 2 bases and 0 bases, with 2 bases remaining between them. Germline CDR1 is MRHNA and CDR2 is SNTAGT. CDR3 size: 14 residues. The chain's CDR3 is CASSDSSYNSPLHF. In DNA form, the CDR3 reads TGTGCCAGCAGTGACAGCTCCTATAATTCACCCCTCCACTTT.

The CDR3 protein is CSVAEGGTEAFF. The CDR3 nucleotides are TGCAGCGTTGCTGAGGGGGGTACTGAAGCTTTCTTT. The rearrangement joins TRBV29-1 to TRBJ1-1, with D tentatively TRBD1 (6 bases). The CDR3 totals 12 residues. The germline CDR1 and CDR2 sequences are SQVTM and ANQGSEA. Deletions cut 4 bases from V and 5 bases from J, with 11 bases between.

This clone came up once. V and J are TRBV5-1 and TRBJ2-3; no clear D gene. CDR3 length equals 13 residues. Trimming left V 1 base short and J 1 base short, with 4 bases between. CDR1 is SGHRS, CDR2 YFSETQ, per germline. The chain's CDR3 is CASSLSGTDTQYF. The CDR3 nucleotides read TGCGCCAGCAGCTTGTCTGGCACAGATACGCAGTATTTT.

Remarks on this clone: Different DNA sequences within this sample yield the same CDR3. The chain employs TRBV27 and TRBJ2-7; D is possibly TRBD1 (6 bases). Trimming cost V 4 bases and J 0 bases, with 7 bases left between them. The germline V gene encodes CDR1 MNHEY and CDR2 SMNVEV (reference sequence). This CDR3 region has 13 residues. CDR3 loop: CASSSGASYEQYF. The CDR3 DNA is TGTGCCAGCAGTTCAGGGGCCTCCTACGAGCAGTACTTC.

The chain uses TRBV5-8 and TRBJ2-7; D is unresolved. The CDR3 covers 14 residues. V lost 6 bases and J lost 0, with 13 bases in between. Germline V gene lookup returns CDR1 SGHTS and CDR2 YDEGEE. The CDR3 sequence is CASNLEASSYEQYF. CDR3 sequence (DNA): TGTGCCAGCAACCTCGAAGCCAGCTCCTACGAGCAGTACTTC.

The CDR3 loop reads CASSPLQYSNQPQHF. For the CDR3, the DNA is TGTGCCAGCAGTCCCCTCCAGTATAGCAATCAGCCCCAGCATTTT. This chain joins TRBV28 and TRBJ1-5; D gene uncertain. This CDR3 spans 15 amino acids. V lost 5 bases to trimming and J lost 0 bases, with 11 bases between them. Germline V gene lookup returns CDR1 MDHEN and CDR2 SYDVKM. Variable domain in full (rest from reference TRBV28 and TRBJ1-5): DVKVTQSSRYLVKRTGEKVFLECVQDMDHENMFWYRQDPGLGLRLIYFSYDVKMKEKGDIPEGYSVSREKKERFSLILESASTNQTSMYLCASSPLQYSNQPQHFGDGTRLSIL.

This chain joins TRBV6-5 and TRBJ1-1, with a possible D match to TRBD1 (5 bases). The CDR3 sequence is 14 residues long. Trimming cost V 5 bases and J 1 base, with 11 bases left between them. Germline V gene lookup returns CDR1 MNHEY and CDR2 SVGAGI. CDR3 protein: CASSRGTSNTEAFF. DNA for the CDR3: TGTGCCAGCAGTCGCGGGACCTCGAACACTGAAGCTTTCTTT.